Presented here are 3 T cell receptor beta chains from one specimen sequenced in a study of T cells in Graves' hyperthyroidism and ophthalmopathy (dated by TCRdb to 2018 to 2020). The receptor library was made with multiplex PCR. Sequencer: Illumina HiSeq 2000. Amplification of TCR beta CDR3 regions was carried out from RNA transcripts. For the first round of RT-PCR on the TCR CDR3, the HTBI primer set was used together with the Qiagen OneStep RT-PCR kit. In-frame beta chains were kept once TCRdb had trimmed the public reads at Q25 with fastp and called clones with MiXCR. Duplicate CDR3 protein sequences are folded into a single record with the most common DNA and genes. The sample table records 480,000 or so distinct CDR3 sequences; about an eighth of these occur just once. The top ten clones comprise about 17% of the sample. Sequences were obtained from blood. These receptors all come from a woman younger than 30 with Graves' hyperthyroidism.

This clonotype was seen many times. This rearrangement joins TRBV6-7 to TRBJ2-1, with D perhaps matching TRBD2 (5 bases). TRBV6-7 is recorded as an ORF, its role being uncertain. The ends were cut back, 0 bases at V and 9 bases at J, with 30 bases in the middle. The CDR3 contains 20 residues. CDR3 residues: CASSYSINGIPSSRCGEQFF. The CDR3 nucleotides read TGTGCCAGCAGTTACTCTATCAACGGGATCCCCTCTAGTCGTTGCGGTGAGCAGTTCTTC.

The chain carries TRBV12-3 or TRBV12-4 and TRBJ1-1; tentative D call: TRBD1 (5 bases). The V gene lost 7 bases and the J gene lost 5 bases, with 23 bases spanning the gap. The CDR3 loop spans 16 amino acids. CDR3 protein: CASIQGWGKRVTEAFF. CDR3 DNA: TGTGCCAGCATTCAGGGTTGGGGTAAAAGGGTGACTGAAGCTTTCTTT.

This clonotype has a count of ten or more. The CDR3 nucleotides read TGTGCCAGCAGCATTGACATCGAAGAGACCCAGTACTTC. Amino acids: CASSIDIEETQYF. The genes are TRBV13 and TRBJ2-5; no clear D gene. V was trimmed by 5 bases and J by 3 bases, leaving 10 bases between them. This CDR3 spans 13 amino acids. Per the germline V gene, CDR1 is PRHDT and CDR2 is FYEKMQ (reference sequence).